This TCR beta chain came from a study of cytomegalovirus exposure and HLA in healthy donors. Judged by frequency, this clone is medium-sized. The primer mix had 60 Vbeta and 13 Jbeta primers. Clones were read by immunoSEQ multiplex PCR, and TCRdb kept only the in-frame ones, dropping some. This sample contains roughly 50,000 clones. This CDR3 region has 11 residues. The germline CDR1 and CDR2 sequences are MNHNY and SVGAGI (reference sequence). V trimming: 6 bases; J trimming: 12 bases; junction bases outside the gene matches: 4. Material for sequencing was PBMCs. The sequence came from a woman in her 40s in good health and CMV-seronegative. The chain links TRBV6-6 to TRBJ1-4; 7 nucleotides align to TRBD1. CDR3 nucleotides: TGTGCCAGCAGAACAGGGGCAGAACTGTTTTTT. It specifies CASRTGAELFF.